Listed here are 25 T cell receptor beta chains from one sample, sequenced in a study of T cells in Graves' hyperthyroidism and ophthalmopathy. Amplification targeted TCR beta CDR3 regions from RNA transcripts. During a first-round RT-PCR of the TCR CDR3, the HTBI primer set was used. TCRdb redid the calling of the multiplex PCR reads with MiXCR, one entry per CDR3 protein. The sample carries about 550,000 distinct CDR3 sequences, under 25% recorded once. Sequencing used blood. These receptors were taken from a man between 18 and 35 years old with Graves' hyperthyroidism.

The V call is TRBV10-3, the J call TRBJ2-7; D is ambiguous. Germline CDR1 ENHRY, CDR2 SYGVKD. CDR3 length: 11 amino acids. Trimming removed 3 bases from V and 5 bases from J, with 5 bases in between. The CDR3 sequence is CAISERNEQYF. DNA of the CDR3: TGTGCCATCAGTGAACGGAACGAGCAGTACTTC.

V usage is TRBV6-1 and J usage is TRBJ1-2; a weak D match, TRBD1 (6 bases). Trimming removed 2 bases from V and 7 bases from J, with 11 bases in between. Germline lookup yields CDR1 MNHNS and CDR2 SASEGT. The CDR3 runs to 13 residues. The CDR3: CASSEHTGLGYTF. The CDR3 coding sequence is TGTGCCAGCAGTGAACACACAGGGCTTGGCTACACCTTC.

This clonotype was observed at least ten times. A much larger clone differs by one base, so this may be a read error. The rearrangement joins TRBV2 to TRBJ2-5, with 11 bases that match TRBD1. This CDR3 is built from 15 residues. The germline gives CDR1 SNHLY, CDR2 FYNNEI. Trimming took 5 bases from V and 6 from J; bases not matched to a gene: 8. The DNA of the CDR3 is TGTGCCAGCAGTTCGGACAGGGGGCGCGAAAAGACCCAGTACTTC. The encoded protein is CASSSDRGREKTQYF.

The J gene is TRBJ2-1, the V gene TRBV24-1; weak D call: TRBD1 (6 bases). Trimming left V 4 bases short and J 4 bases short, with 16 bases between. The germline gives CDR1 KGHDR, CDR2 SFDVKD. This CDR3 is 16 amino acids long. The DNA of the CDR3 is TGTGCCACCAGTGACCCTCCCGGGACAAAGTACAATGAGCAGTTCTTC. Its translation is CATSDPPGTKYNEQFF.

Many counts were recorded for this clonotype. The chain couples TRBV6-5 to TRBJ2-2, with no clear D. CDR3 length equals 14 residues. Germline V gives CDR1 MNHEY, CDR2 SVGAGI. V lost 9 bases and J 8 bases, leaving 19 bases between the germline ends. For the CDR3, the DNA is TGTGCCAGTACAAGGTCCGGAAAAATAGGGGAGCTGTTTTTT. Residues: CASTRSGKIGELFF.

This clonotype was counted ten times or more. The rearrangement uses TRBV20-1 and TRBJ1-2, with 7 bases identical to TRBD1. The trim removed 4 bases at V and 3 bases at J, leaving 11 bases unmatched. The germline V gene has CDR1 DFQATT and CDR2 SNEGSKA (reference sequence). The length of the CDR3 is 15 residues. The CDR3 loop reads CSATGTERGYYGYTF. As DNA, the CDR3 is TGCAGTGCTACCGGGACAGAAAGGGGGTACTATGGCTACACCTTC.

This clonotype was counted ten times or more. The chain recombines TRBV29-1 with TRBJ1-1; D is unresolved. Germline-derived CDR1 and CDR2 are SQVTM and ANQGSEA. With 7 bases removed from V and 3 bases from J, the gap between germline ends came to 15 bases. This CDR3 comprises 13 residues. CDR3 region: CSGKDTEYTEAFF. The DNA of the CDR3 is TGCAGCGGGAAAGACACCGAATACACTGAAGCTTTCTTT. Using reference TRBV29-1 and TRBJ1-1 for the parts outside the CDR3, the full variable domain is SAVISQKPSRDICQRGTSLTIQCQVDSQVTMMFWYRQQPGQSLTLIATANQGSEATYESGFVIDKFPISRPNLTFSTLTVSNMSPEDSSIYLCSGKDTEYTEAFFGQGTRLTVV.

In this sample, this clonotype turned up a few times. The V call is TRBV30, the J call TRBJ2-7; the match to TRBD2 covers 8 bases. The J segment lost 7 bases and the V segment lost 4 bases, leaving 9 bases of the junction unmatched. The germline gives CDR1 GTSNPN, CDR2 SVGIG (reference sequence). The CDR3 contains 13 residues. As DNA, the CDR3 is TGTGCCTGGATAGAGCGGGGGCGTAGGGAGCAGTACTTC. Protein sequence: CAWIERGRREQYF.

This clonotype was detected only a few times. A much larger clone lies a single base off, so this may be a read error. The chain links TRBV20-1 to TRBJ2-5; tentatively, D is TRBD1 (6 bases). With 4 bases removed from V and 1 base from J, the gap between germline ends came to 7 bases. In germline, CDR1 is DFQATT, CDR2 SNEGSKA (reference sequence). The CDR3 is 12 residues long. CDR3 residues: CSAKGVQETQYF. The CDR3 DNA reads as TGCAGTGCTAAGGGGGTCCAAGAGACCCAGTACTTC.

This clonotype was seen repeatedly, ten times or more. The chain combines TRBV19 with TRBJ2-7; 13 nucleotides align to TRBD2. CDR3 size: 12 residues. V lost 9 bases and J lost 7; bases outside the gene matches: 3. CDR1 and CDR2 (germline): LNHDA, SQIVND (reference sequence). This CDR3 reads CASLGLAGEQYF. The CDR3 DNA reads as TGTGCCAGCTTGGGACTAGCGGGGGAGCAGTACTTC.

This clonotype was counted between two and nine times. This chain connects TRBV4-1 to TRBJ2-2; 7 bases fit TRBD1. The V gene's germline CDR1 is MGHRA and CDR2 YSYEKL. Germline trimming cut 4 bases from V and 7 bases from J; bases unmatched to any gene: 12. This CDR3 spans 16 amino acids. CDR3 DNA sequence: TGCGCCAGCAGCCCTTTGCCCTCACAGGGGAGCGGGGAGCTGTTTTTT. Residues: CASSPLPSQGSGELFF.

This chain joins TRBV24-1 and TRBJ2-7; D possibly uses TRBD1 or TRBD2 (5 bases each). Trimming left V 0 bases short and J 5 bases short, with 16 bases between. In germline, CDR1 is KGHDR, CDR2 SFDVKD. This CDR3 spans 16 amino acids. The CDR3 is CATSDLREGVIDEQYF. Written as DNA, the CDR3 is TGTGCCACCAGTGATTTGCGGGAAGGGGTGATCGACGAGCAGTACTTC.

In its sample, this clonotype was seen many times. The CDR3 spells CASRPSSGNTIYF. The CDR3 coding sequence is TGTGCCAGCAGACCCTCCTCTGGAAACACCATATATTTT. This sequence joins TRBV7-9 and TRBJ1-3; D remains ambiguous. Germline V gene sequence: CDR1 SEHNR, CDR2 FQNEAQ (reference sequence). The CDR3 length is 13 residues. V lost 6 bases and J 0 bases, leaving 6 bases between the germline ends.

This rearrangement joins TRBV5-1 to TRBJ2-2; D gene uncertain. V gave up 0 bases and J gave up 6 bases, with 9 bases separating them. The CDR3 loop spans 14 amino acids. Germline assignment: CDR1 SGHRS and CDR2 YFSETQ. In DNA, the CDR3 is TGCGCCAGCAGCTTGGGGCAATCTGCCGGGGAGCTGTTTTTT. Translating gives CASSLGQSAGELFF.

In this sample, this clonotype turned up many times. J is TRBJ2-5 and V is TRBV12-3 or TRBV12-4; 7 bases map to TRBD1. The V and J ends lost 5 bases and 1 base, in that order; junction bases with no gene match: 4. The CDR3 consists of 14 residues. The CDR3 loop reads CASSIRTGQETQYF. The CDR3 DNA is TGTGCCAGCAGTATTAGGACAGGCCAAGAGACCCAGTACTTC.

The sample holds many counts of this clonotype. The rearrangement uses TRBV12-3 or TRBV12-4 and TRBJ2-5; maybe TRBD2 (5 bases). Trimming left V 5 bases short and J 3 bases short, with 13 bases between. CDR3 length: 14 amino acids. CDR3 in amino acids: CASSPGIGEETQYF. The CDR3 DNA follows: TGTGCCAGCAGTCCCGGGATCGGGGAAGAGACCCAGTACTTC.

Many counts were recorded for this clonotype. In DNA form, the CDR3 reads TGTGCCAGTAGGACCGGGGGACAGGGGTATCAGCCCCAGCATTTT. It codes for CASRTGGQGYQPQHF. The rearrangement joins TRBV19 to TRBJ1-5, with TRBD1 identical over 10 bases. Losses at the gene ends were 6 bases for V and 5 bases for J; bases not matched to a gene: 7. Germline V CDR1 and CDR2: LNHDA, SQIVND (reference sequence). There are 15 residues in the CDR3.

V gene TRBV28 combines with J gene TRBJ2-4, with a tentative D call TRBD2 (5 bases). This CDR3 has 11 residues. The V end was cut by 3 bases, the J end by 12 bases, with 9 bases between. CDR1 is MDHEN, CDR2 SYDVKM, per germline. CDR3 region: CASSFDYTQYF. The CDR3 DNA follows: TGTGCCAGCAGTTTCGACTACACTCAGTACTTC.

In its sample, this clonotype was seen many times. The rearrangement uses TRBV20-1 and TRBJ1-2; 7 nucleotides agree with TRBD1. The CDR3 length is 14 residues. V was clipped by 5 bases and J by 3 bases; unmatched bases: 9. From germline, CDR1 is DFQATT and CDR2 SNEGSKA (reference sequence). The CDR3 reads CSADLGDRDYGYTF. The CDR3 nucleotides are TGCAGTGCTGACCTAGGGGACAGAGACTATGGCTACACCTTC.

The chain has TRBV27 and TRBJ1-6, with D unresolved. Germline values: CDR1 MNHEY, CDR2 SMNVEV (reference sequence). V lost 5 bases and J lost 3, with 14 bases in between. This CDR3 spans 16 amino acids. CDR3: CASSPIFTIYNSPLHF. Written as DNA, the CDR3 is TGTGCCAGCAGTCCGATCTTTACCATCTATAATTCACCCCTCCACTTT.

The chain links TRBV10-2 to TRBJ2-3; D uncertain. This CDR3 comprises 13 residues. Germline V gene lookup returns CDR1 WSHSY and CDR2 SAAADI. V was trimmed by 2 bases and J by 2 bases, leaving 5 bases between them. The CDR3 DNA sequence: TGCGCCAGCAGTGAGGTGCCCACAGATACGCAGTATTTT. Translating gives CASSEVPTDTQYF.

At least ten counts were recorded for this clonotype. The V gene is TRBV15, the J gene TRBJ1-1; D ambiguous. Germline CDR1 and CDR2: LNHNV and YYDKDF (reference sequence). The CDR3 runs 13 residues. The V gene lost 1 base and the J gene lost 1 base, with 4 bases spanning the gap. CDR3 sequence: CATSRVWNTEAFF. Here the CDR3 DNA reads TGTGCCACCAGCAGAGTGTGGAACACTGAAGCTTTCTTT.

The chain has TRBV6-1 and TRBJ2-7; 7 positions match TRBD1. CDR3 length equals 15 residues. Germline V gene data show CDR1 as MNHNS and CDR2 as SASEGT. CDR3 sequence reads: CASSGQGPRSYEQWV. CDR3 bases: TGTGCCAGCAGTGGACAGGGCCCCCGCTCCTACGAGCAGTGGGTG.

This clonotype was picked up many times. The rearrangement links TRBV12-3 or TRBV12-4 to TRBJ2-5; no firm D call. The CDR3 loop spans 11 amino acids. V lost 5 bases, J lost 5 bases, and 6 bases lay in between. CDR3: CASSISETQYF. The CDR3 bases are TGTGCCAGCAGTATAAGCGAGACCCAGTACTTC.

The CDR3 sequence: CSAMGGLKNTGELFF. The CDR3, as DNA: TGCAGTGCCATGGGCGGACTGAAGAACACCGGGGAGCTGTTTTTT. The gene calls are TRBV20-1 and TRBJ2-2, with a weak D call TRBD2 (5 bases). Germline V gene data show CDR1 as DFQATT and CDR2 as SNEGSKA (reference sequence). The V gene lost 6 bases and the J gene lost 1 base, with 15 bases spanning the gap. The CDR3 spans 15 residues.